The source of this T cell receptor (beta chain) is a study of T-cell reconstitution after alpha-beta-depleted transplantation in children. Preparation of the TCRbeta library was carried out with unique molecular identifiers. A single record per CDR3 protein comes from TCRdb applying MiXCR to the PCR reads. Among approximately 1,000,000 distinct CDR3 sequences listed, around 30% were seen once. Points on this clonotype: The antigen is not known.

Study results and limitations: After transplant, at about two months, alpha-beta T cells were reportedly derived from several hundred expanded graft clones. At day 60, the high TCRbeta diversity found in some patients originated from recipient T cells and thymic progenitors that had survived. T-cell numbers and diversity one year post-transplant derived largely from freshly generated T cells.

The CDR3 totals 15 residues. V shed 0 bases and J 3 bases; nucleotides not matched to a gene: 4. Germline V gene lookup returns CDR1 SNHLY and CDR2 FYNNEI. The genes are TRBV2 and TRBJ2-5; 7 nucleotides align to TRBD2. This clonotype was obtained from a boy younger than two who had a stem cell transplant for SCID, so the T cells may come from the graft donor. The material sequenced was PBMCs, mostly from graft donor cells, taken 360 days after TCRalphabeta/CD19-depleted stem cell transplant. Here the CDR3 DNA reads TGTGCCAGCAGTGAAGCGTGGGGGAGGGAAGAGACCCAGTACTTC. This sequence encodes CASSEAWGREETQYF. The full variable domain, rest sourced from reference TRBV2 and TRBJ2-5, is EPEVTQTPSHQVTQMGQEVILRCVPISNHLYFYWYRQILGQKVEFLVSFYNNEISEKSEIFDDQFSVERPDGSNFTLKIRSTKLEDSAMYFCASSEAWGREETQYFGPGTRLLVL.